This T cell receptor (beta chain) was profiled in a study of T cells expressing NK-cell markers. Study-level background: Investigators obtained TCR beta repertoires from sorted CD3+CD56+NKG2C+, CD3+CD56+NKG2C- and CD3+CD56-NKG2C+ T cells.

General study findings and limits: The study found these clonotypes also leading the CD3+CD56-NKG2C+ fraction in several donors.

The CDR3 spans 13 residues. Germline V gene sequence: CDR1 SQVTM, CDR2 ANQGSEA. Following a re-call of the 5' RACE reads, TCRdb has one entry per CDR3 protein and lacks DNA. The sample data list 350,000 to 450,000 distinct CDR3 sequences. Comment on this clonotype: Its specificity is unknown.

V is TRBV29-1 and J is TRBJ1-1; as DNA is missing, the TRBD1 call by TCRdb cannot be tested. Sample: blood T cells: a sorted CD56 or NKG2C T cell subset, CD4+ or CD8+ T cells, or bulk PBMC T cells (not recorded which). The receptor was derived from a man aged 18-75 years in good health. The CDR3 sequence: CSGTGQGGTEAFF.